These 24 T cell receptor beta chains came from one sample sequenced in a study of blood T cells in healthy people across ages (dated by TCRdb to between 2014 and 2017). Library creation used 5' RACE. TCRdb names Illumina HiSeq 2500 as the instrument used. The second PCR ran for roughly 7 to 11 cycles and used a J-beta primer mix along with a sample-barcoded 5' primer. TCRdb handled the public reads itself, with Q25 trimming in fastp and clone calling in MiXCR, and kept productive beta chains. Records with the same CDR3 protein are collapsed into one entry carrying the most frequent genes and DNA. This sample gives over a million distinct CDR3 sequences in total; roughly 43% of them show up just once. Clones ranked in the top ten supply approximately 4% of the sample. Sequenced: blood. The receptors originated from a woman in her late teens or twenties in good health.

This clonotype has a handful of counts. V and J are TRBV20-1 and TRBJ2-2; TRBD2 matches 9 bases. Per the germline V gene, CDR1 is DFQATT and CDR2 is SNEGSKA (reference sequence). V lost 3 bases to trimming and J lost 4 bases; unmatched junction nucleotides: 6. There are 15 residues in the CDR3. CDR3 DNA: TGCAGTGCTAGTAGGCTAGCGGGAATCACCGGGGAGCTGTTTTTT. This encodes CSASRLAGITGELFF.

In regard to this clonotype: A junction boundary mismatches the germline segment, possibly from a read error. The V call is TRBV7-8, the J call TRBJ2-5; D is unresolved. The CDR3 extends over 13 amino acids. The germline CDR1 and CDR2 sequences are SGHVS and FQNEAQ. CDR3 sequence (DNA): TGTGCCAGCAGCTTGGGCAGACAAGGGACCCAGTACTTC. It encodes CASSLGRQGTQYF.

The rearrangement links TRBV20-1 to TRBJ2-7; perhaps TRBD1 as D (7 bases). The CDR3 is 12 amino acids. Per the germline V gene, CDR1 is DFQATT and CDR2 is SNEGSKA (reference sequence). Deletions cut 7 bases from V and 6 bases from J, with 16 bases between. CDR3 residues: CSGQGGFGEQYF. CDR3 bases: TGCAGTGGACAGGGAGGTTTCGGCGAGCAGTACTTC.

The rearrangement uses TRBV27 and TRBJ1-5; D is ambiguous. With 5 bases removed from V and 7 bases from J, the gap between germline ends came to 12 bases. Germline CDR1 reads MNHEY; CDR2 reads SMNVEV (reference sequence). The length of the CDR3 is 13 residues. CDR3 sequence: CASSMGFGQPQHF. As DNA, the CDR3 is TGTGCCAGCAGTATGGGGTTCGGGCAGCCCCAGCATTTT.

The CDR3 sequence is CASSYKTGGEDTEAFF. CDR3 DNA sequence: TGTGCCAGCAGTTACAAGACAGGGGGGGAGGACACTGAAGCTTTCTTT. V and J are TRBV6-6 and TRBJ1-1, with 9 bases aligning to TRBD1. J lost 3 bases, V lost 2 bases, and 7 bases had no gene match. The CDR3 loop spans 16 amino acids. The germline gives CDR1 MNHNY, CDR2 SVGAGI (reference sequence).

The CDR3 DNA reads as TGCGCCAGCAGCTATGGACAGGGGAATAACTATGGCTACACCTTC. Its translation is CASSYGQGNNYGYTF. The rearrangement links TRBV4-1 to TRBJ1-2; 9 bases match TRBD1. With 5 bases clipped from V and 1 base from J, the junction kept 5 bases outside the gene matches. The length of the CDR3 is 15 residues. Per the germline V gene, CDR1 is MGHRA and CDR2 is YSYEKL.

This clonotype has more than one count but fewer than ten. V usage is TRBV10-3 and J usage is TRBJ1-1; 8 bases align to TRBD1. This CDR3 comprises 13 residues. The ends lost 6 bases at V and 4 bases at J; junction bases unmatched: 4. Germline lookup yields CDR1 ENHRY and CDR2 SYGVKD. The CDR3 here is CAIRDRAATEAFF. The CDR3, as DNA: TGTGCCATCAGGGACAGGGCTGCCACTGAAGCTTTCTTT.

This clonotype appeared a few times. The chain links TRBV9 to TRBJ2-3, with D perhaps TRBD1 or TRBD2 (5 bases each). V lost 3 bases to trimming and J lost 3 bases, with 14 bases between them. The CDR3 consists of 15 residues. Germline CDR1 is SGDLS and CDR2 is YYNGEE. The CDR3 is CASSAYGTGTDTQYF. The CDR3 DNA reads as TGTGCCAGCAGCGCATACGGGACCGGGACAGATACGCAGTATTTT.

CDR3 in DNA: TGCAGTGCCACTAGAGTGCGGGGGCAGGGTGAAGCTTTCTTT. This gives the protein CSATRVRGQGEAFF. The V call is TRBV20-1, the J call TRBJ1-1; the D gene is possibly TRBD1 (6 bases). Trimming removed 6 bases at V and 7 bases at J, with 21 bases between. The CDR3 is 14 amino acids. CDR1 DFQATT and CDR2 SNEGSKA come from the germline V gene (reference sequence).

This clonotype was detected only a few times. CDR3 DNA sequence: TGTGCCAGCAGCGTCATGCAGGGGAGAGAGCAAGAGACCCAGTACTTC. Its translation is CASSVMQGREQETQYF. The chain recombines TRBV9 with TRBJ2-5; the D gene is possibly TRBD1 (6 bases). V gave up 2 bases and J gave up 2 bases, with 16 bases separating them. Germline loops: CDR1 SGDLS, CDR2 YYNGEE. This CDR3 is built from 16 residues.

The chain is built from TRBV7-2 and TRBJ2-2, with TRBD2 as a possible D gene (5 bases). V shed 2 bases and J shed 4 bases, with 8 bases lying between them. The length of the CDR3 is 14 residues. Germline V gene sequence: CDR1 SGHTA, CDR2 FQGNSA. The CDR3 DNA follows: TGTGCCAGCAGCTTACCGGGAATCACCGGGGAGCTGTTTTTT. It specifies CASSLPGITGELFF.

V is TRBV5-6 and J is TRBJ2-3; D gene unclear. The CDR3 has 13 residues. V was clipped by 4 bases and J by 7 bases, with 13 bases between them. Germline V gene data show CDR1 as SGHDT and CDR2 as YYEEEE. The CDR3 sequence: CASSPFRLYTQYF. DNA of the CDR3: TGTGCCAGCAGCCCTTTCCGACTGTATACGCAGTATTTT.

The chain combines TRBV7-2 with TRBJ2-1, with D perhaps given as TRBD1 or TRBD2 (5 bases each). There are 15 residues in the CDR3. The V end lost 1 base, the J end lost 6 bases, and 13 bases lay between the germline ends. In germline, CDR1 is SGHTA, CDR2 FQGNSA. The CDR3 sequence: CASSLVLPGRNEQFF. The CDR3 region has the DNA TGTGCCAGCAGCTTAGTCCTCCCGGGGCGCAATGAGCAGTTCTTC.

The chain uses TRBV10-3 and TRBJ2-3; 13 bases map to TRBD2. The V and J ends lost 2 bases and 2 bases, in that order; junction bases with no gene match: 13. Per the germline V gene, CDR1 is ENHRY and CDR2 is SYGVKD. The CDR3 is made up of 20 amino acids. CDR3 DNA: TGTGCCATCAGTGAGCCTCGGACTAGCGGGGGATCCGATCCCACAGATACGCAGTATTTT. The encoded protein is CAISEPRTSGGSDPTDTQYF.

V is TRBV5-1 and J is TRBJ2-5; D not certain. Trimming took 6 bases from V and 11 from J, leaving 23 bases between them. In germline, CDR1 is SGHRS, CDR2 YFSETQ. The CDR3 extends over 14 amino acids. CDR3 amino acids: CASNFSRVGYEQYF. Written as DNA, the CDR3 is TGCGCCAGCAACTTTAGCCGGGTTGGCTATGAGCAGTACTTC.

As to this clonotype: A much larger clone lies a single base off, so this may be a read error. V usage is TRBV11-2 and J usage is TRBJ2-1, with D perhaps TRBD1 (6 bases). Germline CDR1 is SGHAT and CDR2 is FQNNGV. Trimming took 1 base from V and 6 from J, leaving 13 bases between them. The CDR3 runs 15 residues. In DNA form, the CDR3 reads TGTGCCAGCAGCTTAGTACAGGGCTGGAGCAATGAGCAGTTCTTC. Translated, it gives CASSLVQGWSNEQFF.

The rearrangement uses TRBV19 and TRBJ2-7, with 7 bases identical to TRBD1. CDR3 length: 15 residues. V lost 3 bases and J lost 0; bases outside the gene matches: 5. Germline V gene data show CDR1 as LNHDA and CDR2 as SQIVND (reference sequence). The CDR3 nucleotides read TGTGCCAGTAGTATCGCAGGGGGTTCCTCCTACGAGCAGTACTTC. Amino acid sequence: CASSIAGGSSYEQYF.

This clonotype was seen just once. The chain links TRBV5-5 to TRBJ2-1, with D possibly matching TRBD2 (7 bases). In germline, CDR1 is SGHKS, CDR2 YYEKEE (reference sequence). CDR3 length: 13 residues. The V end was cut by 6 bases, the J end by 8 bases, with 15 bases between. CDR3 nucleotides: TGTGCCAGCATCACGTCGGGGGGCCATGAGCAGTTCTTC. Amino acid sequence: CASITSGGHEQFF. Together with reference TRBV5-5 and TRBJ2-1, the CDR3 gives the full variable domain: DAGVTQSPTHLIKTRGQQVTLRCSPISGHKSVSWYQQVLGQGPQFIFQYYEKEERGRGNFPDRFSARQFPNYSSELNVNALLLGDSALYLCASITSGGHEQFFGPGTRLTVL.

This clonotype showed up just a few times. The genes are TRBV20-1 and TRBJ2-1; 12 bases align to TRBD2. V trimming: 2 bases; J trimming: 8 bases; junction bases outside the gene matches: 7. This CDR3 has 15 residues. Germline CDR1 and CDR2: DFQATT and SNEGSKA (reference sequence). In DNA form, the CDR3 reads TGCAGTGCTAGACTAGCGGGAGGGACTGCCCATGAGCAGTTCTTC. This translates into CSARLAGGTAHEQFF.

The chain employs TRBV5-1 and TRBJ2-3; weak D call: TRBD2 (5 bases). The CDR3 loop spans 16 amino acids. In germline, CDR1 is SGHRS, CDR2 YFSETQ. V was clipped by 0 bases and J by 1 base, with 12 bases between them. The CDR3 bases are TGCGCCAGCAGCTTGGATACTTCCGGGGGCACAGATACGCAGTATTTT. This translates into CASSLDTSGGTDTQYF.

DNA of the CDR3: TGTGCCAGCACCCCTCAACCCGTGGACATTGAGCAGTTCTTC. This codes for CASTPQPVDIEQFF. J is TRBJ2-1 and V is TRBV7-9, with D perhaps matching TRBD1 (5 bases). CDR1 is SEHNR, CDR2 FQNEAQ, per germline (reference sequence). Trimming pared 7 bases from V and 9 bases from J, leaving 19 bases between. CDR3 length equals 14 residues.

This chain links TRBV20-1 with TRBJ2-5; TRBD2 agrees at 9 bases. The germline V gene encodes CDR1 DFQATT and CDR2 SNEGSKA (reference sequence). V was pared by 0 bases and J by 11 bases, with 10 bases of the junction left unmatched. The length of the CDR3 is 14 residues. CDR3 bases: TGCAGTGCTAGAGATTCAGGACTAGCGAGCTTGCAGTACTTC. It specifies CSARDSGLASLQYF.

A few counts support this clonotype. The rearrangement uses TRBV27 and TRBJ2-1, with 7 bases lining up with TRBD2. The closer fit of TRBJ2-7 to the DNA end suggests the J call may be wrong. The V gene's germline CDR1 is MNHEY and CDR2 SMNVEV (reference sequence). The CDR3 runs 16 residues. In DNA form, the CDR3 reads TGTGCCAGCAAAATGCTAGCGGCTAGCTCCTACAATGAGCAGTACTTC. Translated: CASKMLAASSYNEQYF.

The chain couples TRBV7-2 to TRBJ1-1; 7 bases are shared with TRBD1. CDR3 length equals 15 residues. Trimming cost V 0 bases and J 4 bases; bases outside gene matches: 5. Germline V gene lookup returns CDR1 SGHTA and CDR2 FQGNSA. In nucleotides, the CDR3 is TGTGCCAGCAGCTTAGCGCTTAACAGGGGCACTGAAGCTTTCTTT. Translation: CASSLALNRGTEAFF.